This T cell receptor (beta chain) stems from a study of T cells expressing NK-cell markers. Study as a whole: Sequencing of TCR beta repertoires drew on sorted CD3+CD56+NKG2C+, CD3+CD56+NKG2C- and CD3+CD56-NKG2C+ T cells.

The germline gives CDR1 MNHEY, CDR2 SVGAGI. The CDR3 totals 15 residues. Study findings and constraints: CD8+ T cells in roughly six donors included dominant NKG2C+ clonotypes at about 1.0-8%.

TCRdb reprocessed the 5' RACE reads and keeps a single row for each CDR3 protein, giving no DNA. The sample holds 350,000 to 450,000 distinct CDR3 sequences. Regarding this clonotype: What it binds is unknown.

This chain connects TRBV6-5 to TRBJ2-7; TCRdb's D call, TRBD1, is unchecked because there is no DNA. Sequenced input: blood T cells: a sorted CD56 or NKG2C T cell subset, CD4+ or CD8+ T cells, or bulk PBMC T cells (not recorded which). This sequence was found in a man aged 18 to 69 in good health. CDR3 sequence: CASVTGPGVLYEQYF.